This TCR beta chain is drawn from a study of blood T cell repertoires in COVID-19. The authors' processing: Reference gene primer amplification gave estimated nucleated cell counts. Method: immunoSEQ multiplex PCR; TCRdb's copy keeps in-frame clones and lacks some. V, J and clone size reflect that table, while D and trimming were determined from the DNA. Among some 200,000 clones listed, just over 85% were seen once. This TCR came from a man older than 75 with acute or convalescent COVID-19. Sequencing was done on a sample of peripheral blood.

CDR3 region: CASSSRGENTGELFF. The CDR3 DNA reads TGTGCCAGCAGTTCTAGGGGCGAGAACACCGGGGAGCTGTTTTTT. The V and J genes are TRBV28 and TRBJ2-2; weak D call: TRBD1 (5 bases). The germline gives CDR1 MDHEN, CDR2 SYDVKM. This CDR3 is built from 15 residues. Trimming removed 4 bases from V and 1 base from J, with 10 bases in between.